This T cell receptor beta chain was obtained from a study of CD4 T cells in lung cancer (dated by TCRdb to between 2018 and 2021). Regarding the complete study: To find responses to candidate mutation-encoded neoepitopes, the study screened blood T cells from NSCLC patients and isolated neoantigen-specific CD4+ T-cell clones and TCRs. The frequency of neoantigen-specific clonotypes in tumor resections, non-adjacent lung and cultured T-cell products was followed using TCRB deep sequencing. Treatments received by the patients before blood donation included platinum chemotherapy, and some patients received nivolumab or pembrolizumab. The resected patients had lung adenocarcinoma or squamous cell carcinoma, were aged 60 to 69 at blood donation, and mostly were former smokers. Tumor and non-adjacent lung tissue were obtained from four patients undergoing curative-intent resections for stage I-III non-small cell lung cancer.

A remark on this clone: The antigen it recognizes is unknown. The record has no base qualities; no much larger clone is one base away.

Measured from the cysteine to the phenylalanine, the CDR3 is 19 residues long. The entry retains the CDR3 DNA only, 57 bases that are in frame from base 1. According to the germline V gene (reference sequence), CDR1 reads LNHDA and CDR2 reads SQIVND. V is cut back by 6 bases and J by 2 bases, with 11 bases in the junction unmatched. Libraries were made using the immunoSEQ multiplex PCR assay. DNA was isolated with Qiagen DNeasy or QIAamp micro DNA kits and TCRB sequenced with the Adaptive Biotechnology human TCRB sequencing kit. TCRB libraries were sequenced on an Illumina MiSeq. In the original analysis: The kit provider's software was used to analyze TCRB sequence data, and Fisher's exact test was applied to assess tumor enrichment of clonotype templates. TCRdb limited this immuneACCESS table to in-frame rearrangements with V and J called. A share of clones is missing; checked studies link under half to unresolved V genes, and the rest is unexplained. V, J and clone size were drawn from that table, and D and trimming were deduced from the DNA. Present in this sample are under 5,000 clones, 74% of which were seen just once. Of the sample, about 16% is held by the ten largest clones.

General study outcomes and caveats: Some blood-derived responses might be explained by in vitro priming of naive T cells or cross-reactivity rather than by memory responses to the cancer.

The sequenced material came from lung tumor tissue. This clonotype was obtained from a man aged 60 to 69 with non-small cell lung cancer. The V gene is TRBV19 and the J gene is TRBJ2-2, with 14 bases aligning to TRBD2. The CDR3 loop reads CASSPWGTSGRANTGELFF. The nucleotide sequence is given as TGTGCCAGTAGCCCTTGGGGGACTAGCGGGAGAGCCAACACCGGGGAGCTGTTTTTT. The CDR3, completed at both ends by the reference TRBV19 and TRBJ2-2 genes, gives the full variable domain DGGITQSPKYLFRKEGQNVTLSCEQNLNHDAMYWYRQDPGQGLRLIYYSQIVNDFQKGDIAEGYSVSREKKESFPLTVTSAQKNPTAFYLCASSPWGTSGRANTGELFFGEGSRLTVL.